These T cell receptor beta chains were read from a single sample in a study of monozygotic twins with inflammatory bowel disease. TCRdb reprocessed the 5' RACE reads; each CDR3 protein has one entry and no DNA is given. Its table records approximately 400,000 distinct CDR3 sequences. The sample taken for sequencing was blood. The source of these receptors is a human donor with ulcerative colitis or Crohn's disease, or a healthy co-twin of an affected twin (not recorded which). Each CDR3 is given with its conserved first and last residue.

CDR3 length,J gene,V gene,CDR3 protein
15,TRBJ1-6,TRBV7-3,CASSSTGRYNSPLHF
13,TRBJ1-3,TRBV30,CGLRGSLGNTIYF
14,TRBJ2-7,TRBV7-6,CASSSGSGRYEQYF
11,TRBJ1-1,TRBV6-1,CASRPRVPAFF
16,TRBJ2-7,TRBV5-6,CASSFSPREASYEQYF
13,TRBJ2-7,TRBV5-1,CASSRGQVYEQYF
14,TRBJ2-2,TRBV7-2,CASSLISGTRGLFF
16,TRBJ1-1,TRBV18,CASSPGNGRGGTEAFF
16,TRBJ2-2,TRBV5-5,CASSLNGGSLTGELFF
13,TRBJ2-7,TRBV5-1,CASSDGTTYEQYF
15,TRBJ2-3,TRBV10-3,CAISTSGGKGDTQYF
17,TRBJ2-1,TRBV20-1,CSAAPLPDRGTYNEQFF
14,TRBJ2-3,TRBV27,CASSSASGIDTQYF
15,TRBJ1-3,TRBV7-9,CASSLAGTFGNTIYF
15,TRBJ2-3,TRBV5-1,CATMDRVSGTDTQYF
14,TRBJ1-6,TRBV6-2/TRBV6-3,CASSYSGGNSPLHF
14,TRBJ1-1,TRBV5-1,CASSLDVMAVEAFF
14,TRBJ2-3,TRBV9,CASSSHPGSDTQYF
15,TRBJ1-2,TRBV12-3/TRBV12-4,CASLNRDIRHYGYTF
14,TRBJ1-6,TRBV12-3/TRBV12-4,CASTLRQGNSPLHF
15,TRBJ1-3,TRBV7-9,CASSLEGSSGNTIYF
13,TRBJ1-1,TRBV12-3/TRBV12-4,CATQPQRDTEAFF
15,TRBJ2-1,TRBV7-7,CASSPGLAGANEQFF
14,TRBJ1-1,TRBV20-1,CSAKATGGLTEAFF
12,TRBJ2-7,TRBV30,CAWNEGSYEQYF
15,TRBJ1-3,TRBV5-5,CASSHDRVSGNTIYF
18,TRBJ1-2,TRBV13,CASSQIPTFQFDSAGYTF
13,TRBJ1-4,TRBV10-1,CASSENAVGKLFF